This T cell receptor (beta chain) originates from a study of shared clonotypes between healthy human individuals. General study results and limits: Among non-shared clonotypes, generation probabilities were lower than among those shared by all four donors.

Trimming stripped 0 bases from V and 2 bases from J, with 20 bases between. The CDR3 extends over 19 amino acids. Germline values: CDR1 LNHNV, CDR2 YYDKDF (reference sequence). About this clone: Its specificity is not known.

Study processing details: Junction-only sequences without quality scores were provided by ImmunoSEQ, so filtering was different. Sequencing was performed with immunoSEQ multiplex PCR; in TCRdb, only in-frame clones are kept and a portion is missing. That table gives V, J and clone size, and the DNA gave D and trimming. Here the sample spans 1,500,000 or so clones, just under 99% being singletons. A CD45RA-negative memory subset and a CD45RA+ naive subset were separated from the CD4+ cells. The chain has TRBV15 and TRBJ2-4; D perhaps matches TRBD2 (6 bases). Material for sequencing was naive CD4+ T cells sorted from blood. Stated subset: CD45RA+ positively selected. The sequence was collected from a man younger than 45 in good health. The CDR3 sequence: CATSRDGPGTHLPKNIQYF. DNA for the CDR3: TGTGCCACCAGCAGAGATGGACCCGGGACTCACCTACCCAAAAACATTCAGTACTTC. The entire variable domain, with the rest obtained from reference TRBV15 and TRBJ2-4, is as follows: DAMVIQNPRYQVTQFGKPVTLSCSQTLNHNVMYWYQQKSSQAPKLLFHYYDKDFNNEADTPDNFQSRRPNTSFCFLDIRSPGLGDTAMYLCATSRDGPGTHLPKNIQYFGAGTRLSVL.